This paragraph covers one TCR beta chain sequence. Its antigen is unknown. Base qualities are not recorded, but no much larger clone differs from it by a single base. Healthy HIV-negative adults with no recently reported acute infections or vaccinations were included as donors. Every donor was a Caucasian adult living in Nashville, Tennessee, USA. CD4+ T cells were enriched by magnetic negative selection; naive cells were then positively selected on CD45RA, and the negative fraction formed the memory subset. Blood was obtained by leukapheresis, after which PBMCs were separated by Ficoll-Histopaque density gradient centrifugation and cryopreserved in liquid nitrogen vapor phase. Analytical flow cytometry was used to check the purity and quantity of every magnetically sorted T cell population. From each sorted fraction, genomic DNA was isolated and quantified by UV absorbance on a Nanodrop 2000c. Using the deep immunoSEQ assay, multiplex PCR amplified TCR CDR3 regions from genomic DNA. Extracted genomic DNA from each cell subset was distributed evenly across all wells of several immunoSEQ 96-well plates, and each plate was treated as a replicate. For sorted subsets, about 200 ng genomic DNA, equal to 25,000 to 35,000 T cell genomes, was loaded into each replicate PCR. Purified libraries were measured with a Qubit 3.0 fluorometer, size-checked on a Bioanalyzer 2100, and measured again with the KAPA Library Quantification kit. Each immunoSEQ 96-well plate was sequenced on its own single-read 150-cycle Illumina NextSeq 550 flow cell. The paper's data handling went like this. Because the immunoSEQ output held only junctional sequences and lacked quality scores, the filtering could not match the filtering applied to full-length reads. To assign V/J genes and CDR3, sequences were annotated against IMGT germline references using PyIR, a Python wrapper for IgBLAST v1.9. Reads were removed for weak V/J assignments (E-value above 1e-6), missing CDR3, stop codons, out-of-frame junctions, or ambiguous translated residues. V3J clonotypes were defined as sequences sharing the same inferred V gene, J gene, and CDR3 amino acid sequence. To compute the percentage overlap between repertoires, the number of shared unique clonotypes was divided by the size of the smaller repertoire. Richness of each repertoire was evaluated using RTK rarefaction, the Chao1 estimator, and Recon v2.1 estimates of unobserved clonotypes. OLGA was used to compute generation probabilities for all TCRbeta clonotypes that the gDNA method yielded from a few donors. TCRdb obtained this table from immuneACCESS and retained in-frame rearrangements with V and J assigned. These tables miss some clones; where compared with another copy, unresolved V genes account for less than half of the shortfall, and the remainder is unexplained. From that table come the V and J calls and clone size; the DNA was used to work out D and trimming. Within this sample are under 650,000 clones, with about 96% of them counted one time only. Approximately 0.062% of the sample is held by the ten biggest clonotypes.

The data derive from a study of shared clonotypes between healthy human individuals (dated by TCRdb to about 2020). Study-wide context: The cohort comprised two women and a few men aged 18 to 49 years. For each donor, three plates each were used for CD4 naive and CD4 memory, two plates were used for CD8 naive, and one plate was used for CD8 memory. Blood TCR repertoires of five healthy adults were deeply sequenced to estimate repertoire size and the extent of clonotype sharing between individuals. Different laboratories and diverse techniques were used to prepare libraries and sequence TCR repertoires, to increase sequencing depth and limit assay-specific biases. Per donor, leukapheresis produced somewhere between about 0.8 and 9.5 billion PBMCs.

Broader findings and caveats from the paper: Naive subsets generally had larger estimated clonotype richness than memory subsets did. Clonotypes shared by all four sorted-subset donors showed higher generation probabilities than non-shared clonotypes. Across a handful of donors, approximately 5% of naive CD4, 3.5% of naive CD8, about 2.3% of memory CD4, and under 0.45% of memory CD8 clonotypes were shared. Based on pairwise subsampling, the degree of clonotype sharing among donors was expected to be affected by sequencing depth. Only blood was sampled, and tissue TCR repertoires likely differ from those in blood. Even with the large sequencing depth, rarefaction of the sorted-subset datasets indicated that sequencing was incomplete. The small number of donors limited the genetic and exposure-history diversity represented.

The CDR3 starts with the cysteine, ends with the phenylalanine, and has 12 residues. Only the CDR3 region is kept as DNA, spanning 36 bases read in frame from base 1. Trimming costs V 2 bases and J 8 bases, and their ends lie 9 bases apart. The germline V gene sets CDR1 to SNHLY and CDR2 to FYNNEI. Sequenced material: naive CD4+ T cells sorted from blood. In the paper's terms, the cell subset or site label means: CD45RA+ positively selected. The receptor was isolated from a woman younger than 45 in good health. The V and J genes are TRBV2 and TRBJ1-1; there is no confident call for the D gene. The DNA is TGTGCCAGCAGTGAAACGACTTCAGAAGCTTTCTTT. Its product reads: CASSETTSEAFF.